What follows are 27 T cell receptor beta chains derived from one specimen sequenced in a study of cytomegalovirus exposure and HLA in healthy donors. Clones were read by immunoSEQ multiplex PCR, and TCRdb kept only the in-frame ones, dropping some. The repertoire includes over 85,000 clones, approximately 88% of them detected once, and more than 1.4% sits in the top ten. The sample was PBMCs. These receptors were taken from a woman aged 30 to 39 in good health and CMV-seropositive.

The chain has TRBV4-2 and TRBJ2-3; 7 nucleotides line up with TRBD2. V trimming: 2 bases; J trimming: 0 bases; junction bases outside the gene matches: 8. The CDR3 is 17 amino acids. Germline values: CDR1 LGHNA, CDR2 YNFKEQ. CDR3 residues: CASSQPSGRASTDTQYF. DNA for the CDR3: TGTGCCAGCAGCCAACCCTCAGGGAGGGCGAGCACAGATACGCAGTATTTT.

The rearrangement uses TRBV4-3 and TRBJ1-2; TRBD1 aligns across 8 bases. This CDR3 region has 16 residues. The germline gives CDR1 LGHNA, CDR2 YSLEER. V trimming: 3 bases; J trimming: 4 bases; junction bases outside the gene matches: 10. This chain's CDR3 is CASSHRQGAGPYGYTF. In DNA form, the CDR3 reads TGCGCCAGCAGCCATCGTCAGGGGGCCGGGCCCTATGGCTACACCTTC.

This clone was detected a few times. The chain uses TRBV21-1 and TRBJ1-5; the D segment call TRBD1 is taken from the table without a DNA check. TRBV21-1 represents a pseudogene. This CDR3 has 13 residues. CDR3 amino acids: CASSNLQNQPQHF. CDR3 DNA: TGTGCCAGCAGCAACCTACAGAATCAGCCCCAGCATTTT.

CDR3: CATSLGGSSYNEQFF. The CDR3 DNA sequence: TGTGCCACCTCCTTGGGGGGGAGCTCCTACAATGAGCAGTTCTTC. V gene TRBV15 combines with J gene TRBJ2-1, with 7 positions matching TRBD2. The V gene's germline CDR1 is LNHNV and CDR2 YYDKDF (reference sequence). The J segment lost 0 bases and the V segment lost 8 bases, leaving 7 bases of the junction unmatched. The CDR3 spans 15 residues.

This sequence joins TRBV5-1 and TRBJ2-5; 7 bases fit TRBD2. CDR1 is SGHRS and CDR2 is YFSETQ in the germline V gene. This CDR3 is built from 16 residues. J lost 1 base, V lost 4 bases, and 10 bases had no gene match. The CDR3 reads CASSDGTTETQETQYF. CDR3 DNA: TGCGCCAGCAGCGACGGGACTACAGAGACCCAAGAGACCCAGTACTTC.

The rearrangement joins TRBV14 to TRBJ2-1; 9 positions agree with TRBD1. The CDR3 loop spans 16 amino acids. CDR1 and CDR2 (germline): SGHDN, FVKESK. V was pared by 2 bases and J by 5 bases, with 7 bases of the junction left unmatched. The CDR3 DNA follows: TGTGCCAGCAGCCAATCTTCGGGGACAGGGAACAATGAGCAGTTCTTC. Translating it yields CASSQSSGTGNNEQFF.

The chain employs TRBV4-2 and TRBJ2-2; 8 bases line up with TRBD2. The CDR3 is 14 residues long. Losses at the gene ends were 5 bases for V and 4 bases for J; bases not matched to a gene: 3. Germline V gene data show CDR1 as LGHNA and CDR2 as YNFKEQ. CDR3 loop: CASSKRETTGELFF. The CDR3 coding sequence is TGTGCCAGCAGCAAGCGGGAGACCACCGGGGAGCTGTTTTTT.

This sequence joins TRBV5-1 and TRBJ2-1; tentative D call: TRBD2 (5 bases). V shed 0 bases and J shed 9 bases, with 7 bases lying between them. The CDR3 covers 12 residues. Germline V gives CDR1 SGHRS, CDR2 YFSETQ. The DNA for the CDR3 is TGCGCCAGCAGCTTGGAACGGGGTGAGCAGTTCTTC. Its translation: CASSLERGEQFF.

The J gene is TRBJ1-2, the V gene TRBV28; 7 positions match TRBD1. The V gene's germline CDR1 is MDHEN and CDR2 SYDVKM. V lost 8 bases and J lost 3; bases outside the gene matches: 12. CDR3 size: 15 residues. CDR3 region: CASRQAGTVDYGYTF. As DNA, the CDR3 is TGTGCCAGCCGCCAGGCCGGGACAGTAGACTATGGCTACACCTTC.

CDR3 region: CSVVTGGYGYTF. The CDR3 nucleotides read TGCAGCGTTGTCACAGGGGGATATGGCTACACCTTC. This chain joins TRBV29-1 and TRBJ1-2; TRBD1 agrees at 8 bases. There are 12 residues in the CDR3. Looked up from germline, CDR1 is SQVTM and CDR2 is ANQGSEA. The junction had 3 bases not matched to a gene; V was cut back by 4 bases and J by 5 bases.

V is TRBV28 and J is TRBJ1-1; D is unresolved. Germline assignment: CDR1 MDHEN and CDR2 SYDVKM. This CDR3 contains 10 residues. Deletions cut 4 bases from V and 5 bases from J, with 2 bases between. Here the CDR3 reads CASSSTEAFF. The DNA of the CDR3 is TGTGCCAGCAGTTCGACTGAAGCTTTCTTT.

CDR3 DNA sequence: TGTGCCAGCAGCCCAGGACTAGCGGCACCCTACGAGCAGTACTTC. Protein product: CASSPGLAAPYEQYF. The chain joins TRBV7-9 to TRBJ2-7; 10 nucleotides match TRBD2. Trimming at V came to 5 bases and at J to 2 bases, leaving 6 bases not matched to a gene. The CDR3 contains 15 residues. Per the germline V gene, CDR1 is SEHNR and CDR2 is FQNEAQ (reference sequence).

This clone came up once. The J gene is TRBJ2-7, the V gene TRBV7-3; 7 bases line up with TRBD2. This CDR3 comprises 16 residues. Germline CDR1 reads SGHTA; CDR2 reads FQGTGA. The V segment lost 0 bases and the J segment 5 bases; nucleotides outside the gene matches: 10. In DNA, the CDR3 is TGTGCCAGCAGCTTAACGGGGGAGCGGGAACCTCACGAGCAGTACTTC. It translates to CASSLTGEREPHEQYF.

The V gene is TRBV23-1, the J gene TRBJ2-1, with no clear D. TRBV23-1 is known as an ORF, though its function is uncertain. Trimming pared 9 bases from V and 5 bases from J, leaving 8 bases between. This CDR3 comprises 11 residues. DNA for the CDR3: TGCGCCAGTTTCATTGACAATGAGCAGTTCTTC. Protein sequence: CASFIDNEQFF.

The gene calls are TRBV7-8 and TRBJ1-2, with unresolved D. V was clipped by 7 bases and J by 6 bases, with 24 bases between them. CDR1 is SGHVS and CDR2 is FQNEAQ in the germline V gene. The CDR3 has 16 amino acids. The CDR3 sequence is CASTDWRRQQLDGYTF. For the CDR3, the DNA is TGTGCCAGCACCGATTGGAGGAGGCAGCAACTCGATGGCTACACCTTC.

This clone was seen more than once but under ten times. The chain has TRBV9 and TRBJ1-1; D remains unclear. Germline V gene sequence: CDR1 SGDLS, CDR2 YYNGEE. Between the trimmed V and J ends, which lost 3 bases and 2 bases, there was a span of 5 bases. The CDR3 is made up of 12 amino acids. The CDR3 DNA follows: TGTGCCAGCAGCGGAGCAAACACTGAAGCTTTCTTT. This translates into CASSGANTEAFF.

The chain employs TRBV29-1 and TRBJ1-2; 7 nucleotides match TRBD1. CDR1 is SQVTM, CDR2 ANQGSEA, per germline. This CDR3 is built from 13 residues. J was trimmed by 8 bases and V by 7 bases; bases with no gene match: 13. The DNA of the CDR3 is TGCAGCGGAAAAGTAGGGGGCGAGGGGGGCTACACCTTC. This gives the protein CSGKVGGEGGYTF.

The chain combines TRBV2 with TRBJ2-2, with TRBD1 matching over 7 bases. This CDR3 region has 18 residues. CDR1 and CDR2 from the germline V gene are SNHLY and FYNNEI. V was pared by 0 bases and J by 0 bases, with 7 bases of the junction left unmatched. The CDR3 protein is CASSEARTGTANTGELFF. In nucleotides, the CDR3 is TGTGCCAGCAGTGAAGCCCGGACAGGCACAGCGAACACCGGGGAGCTGTTTTTT.

The chain combines TRBV4-2 with TRBJ2-7; 10 nucleotides align to TRBD1. V lost 1 base and J lost 6; bases outside the gene matches: 0. The CDR3 loop spans 13 amino acids. Germline V gene data show CDR1 as LGHNA and CDR2 as YNFKEQ. CDR3 in amino acids: CASSQGDRGEQYF. The CDR3 bases are TGTGCCAGCAGCCAAGGGGACAGGGGCGAGCAGTACTTC.

V usage is TRBV11-3 and J usage is TRBJ2-5; the match to TRBD2 covers 10 bases. CDR1 is SGHNT, CDR2 YENEEA, per germline. The CDR3 contains 14 residues. After removal of 4 bases from V and 5 bases from J, the junction contained 4 bases not matched to a gene. The CDR3 spells CASSSSSGGETQYF. CDR3 coding DNA: TGTGCCAGCAGCTCCTCTAGCGGGGGTGAGACCCAGTACTTC.

The chain combines TRBV5-6 with TRBJ2-5; D might be TRBD1 (5 bases). Between the trimmed V and J ends, which lost 0 bases and 6 bases, there was a span of 18 bases. Germline CDR1 and CDR2: SGHDT and YYEEEE. CDR3 length: 16 amino acids. The CDR3 sequence is CASSLVFGAGMKTQYF. CDR3 nucleotide sequence: TGTGCCAGCAGCTTGGTCTTTGGGGCAGGGATGAAGACCCAGTACTTC.

The genes are TRBV6-1 and TRBJ1-2; D is possibly TRBD1 (6 bases). V dropped 3 bases and J dropped 5 bases, with 10 bases sitting between them. CDR1 and CDR2 from the germline V gene are MNHNS and SASEGT. CDR3 length equals 13 residues. The CDR3 region has the DNA TGTGCCAGCAGTGAGAGAGGGACATATGGCTACACCTTC. This sequence encodes CASSERGTYGYTF.

V and J are TRBV9 and TRBJ2-1; TRBD2 is a possible D gene (6 bases). In germline, CDR1 is SGDLS, CDR2 YYNGEE. V shed 4 bases and J shed 4 bases, with 18 bases lying between them. CDR3 size: 16 residues. DNA of the CDR3: TGTGCCAGCAGCAGAAATCCGGGAGTACCTTACAATGAGCAGTTCTTC. This encodes CASSRNPGVPYNEQFF.

Only one count was recorded for this clone. The chain carries TRBV15 and TRBJ2-2; D is unclear. In germline, CDR1 is LNHNV, CDR2 YYDKDF (reference sequence). V lost 0 bases to trimming and J lost 5 bases, with 4 bases between them. The CDR3 length is 13 residues. CDR3 nucleotide sequence: TGTGCCACCAGCAGAGATCTGACCGGGGAGCTGTTTTTT. Residues: CATSRDLTGELFF.

This sequence joins TRBV7-3 and TRBJ2-1, with 8 bases identical to TRBD2. Unmatched junction bases numbered 17, after V lost 3 bases and J lost 10 bases. Germline CDR1 SGHTA, CDR2 FQGTGA. This CDR3 comprises 17 residues. In nucleotides, the CDR3 is TGTGCCAGCAGCTTTGCCCGACTAGCGAACCCTCATGGGGAGCAGTTCTTC. As protein: CASSFARLANPHGEQFF.

The chain employs TRBV15 and TRBJ2-5; no definite D call. V was shortened by 4 bases and J by 5 bases, with 8 bases between the two germline ends. Germline CDR1 LNHNV, CDR2 YYDKDF (reference sequence). The CDR3 covers 12 residues. CDR3 region: CATSNAAETQYF. CDR3 in DNA: TGTGCCACCAGCAATGCAGCGGAGACCCAGTACTTC.

This clone was detected once. This chain joins TRBV19 and TRBJ1-5, with D tentatively TRBD1 (5 bases). V lost 3 bases and J lost 2, with 8 bases in between. Germline CDR1 and CDR2: LNHDA and SQIVND (reference sequence). The CDR3 consists of 14 residues. The CDR3 nucleotides are TGTGCCAGTAGTATCGGCAGGGGCAATCAGCCCCAGCATTTT. This gives the protein CASSIGRGNQPQHF.